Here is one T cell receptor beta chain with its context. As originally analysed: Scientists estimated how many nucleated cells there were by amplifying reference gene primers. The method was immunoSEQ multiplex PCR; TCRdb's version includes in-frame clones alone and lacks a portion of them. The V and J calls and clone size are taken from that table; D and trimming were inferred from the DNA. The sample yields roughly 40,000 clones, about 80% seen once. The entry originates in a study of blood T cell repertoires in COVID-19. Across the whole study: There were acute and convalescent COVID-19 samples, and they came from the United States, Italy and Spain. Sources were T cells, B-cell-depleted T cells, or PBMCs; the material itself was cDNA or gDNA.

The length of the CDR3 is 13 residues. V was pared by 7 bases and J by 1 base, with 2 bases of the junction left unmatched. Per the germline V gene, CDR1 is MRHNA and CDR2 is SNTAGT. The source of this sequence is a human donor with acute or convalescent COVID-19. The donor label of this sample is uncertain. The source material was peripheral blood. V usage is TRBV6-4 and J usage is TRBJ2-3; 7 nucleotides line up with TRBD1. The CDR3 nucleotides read TGTGCCAGCAAGGGGACAGGCACAGATACGCAGTATTTT. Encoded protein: CASKGTGTDTQYF.